This TCR beta chain was identified in a study of blood T cell repertoires in COVID-19. Looking at the study overall: Material from acute and convalescent COVID-19 was sourced from the United States, Italy and Spain. PBMCs, B-cell-depleted T cells, or T cells were the source of the cDNA or gDNA that made up the material.

CDR1 SNHLY and CDR2 FYNNEI come from the germline V gene. The CDR3 totals 15 residues. The V gene lost 3 bases and the J gene lost 2 bases, with 13 bases spanning the gap. Assay: immunoSEQ multiplex PCR; the TCRdb copy retains only in-frame clones and omits some. The table includes about 180,000 clones, 60% to 80% detected once. Source material: PBMCs or T cells enriched from blood (not recorded which). The receptor was isolated from a woman between 50 and 59 years old who had recovered from COVID-19. The chain employs TRBV2 and TRBJ1-1; a possible D gene is TRBD1 (5 bases). The CDR3 region has the DNA TGTGCCAGCAGTGAGCAGGGACTGTATAACACTGAAGCTTTCTTT. As protein: CASSEQGLYNTEAFF.